These 26 T cell receptor beta chains were all obtained from the same sample, sequenced in a study of blood T cells in healthy people across ages. Alongside a J-beta primer mix, a sample-barcoded 5' primer served in a second PCR lasting 7 to 11 cycles. One entry per CDR3 protein, called by TCRdb with MiXCR from the 5' RACE reads. The sample lists roughly 1 million distinct CDR3 sequences, roughly a quarter occurring once. These data also formed part of another study, on T cells of mothers and their children.

The sample comprised blood. These receptors were taken from a girl aged 2 to 9 in good health.

This clonotype has only a few counts. The chain carries TRBV5-1 and TRBJ2-1, with D perhaps given as TRBD1 or TRBD2 (6 bases each). Between the trimmed V and J ends, which lost 7 bases and 2 bases, there was a span of 10 bases. The CDR3 consists of 13 residues. Per the germline V gene, CDR1 is SGHRS and CDR2 is YFSETQ. CDR3: CASGGPPYNEQFF. The CDR3 DNA follows: TGCGCCAGCGGGGGGCCCCCCTACAATGAGCAGTTCTTC. The full variable domain, in which reference TRBV5-1 and TRBJ2-1 provide the parts outside the CDR3, is KAGVTQTPRYLIKTRGQQVTLSCSPISGHRSVSWYQQTPGQGLQFLFEYFSETQRNKGNFPGRFSGRQFSNSRSEMNVSTLELGDSALYLCASGGPPYNEQFFGPGTRLTVL.

This clonotype was counted only a few times. The chain links TRBV29-1 to TRBJ2-7; possible D gene TRBD2, 5 bases. The CDR3 consists of 13 residues. Germline V gives CDR1 SQVTM, CDR2 ANQGSEA. V was clipped by 6 bases and J by 0 bases, with 12 bases between them. CDR3 in DNA: TGCAGCGTCAGACGGGGATCCTCCTACGAGCAGTACTTC. This translates into CSVRRGSSYEQYF.

This clonotype has a handful of counts. The rearrangement links TRBV6-2 or TRBV6-3 to TRBJ2-3; D gene ambiguous. V lost 6 bases, J lost 0 bases, and 16 bases lay in between. The CDR3 extends over 16 amino acids. Per the germline V gene, CDR1 is MNHEY and CDR2 is SVGEGT. The CDR3 reads CASRPYRAYSTDTQYF. The CDR3 DNA reads as TGTGCCAGCAGACCCTACAGAGCATATAGCACAGATACGCAGTATTTT.

This clonotype was counted only a few times. This sequence joins TRBV3-1 and TRBJ1-1, with D unclear. Per germline, CDR1 LGHDT and CDR2 YNNKEL (reference sequence). The CDR3 totals 13 residues. Between the trimmed V and J ends, which lost 0 bases and 1 base, there was a span of 3 bases. The CDR3 sequence: CASSQERNTEAFF. The CDR3, as DNA: TGTGCCAGCAGCCAAGAGAGGAACACTGAAGCTTTCTTT.

A few counts support this clonotype. The gene calls are TRBV5-1 and TRBJ1-2, with 7 bases aligning to TRBD1. The germline gives CDR1 SGHRS, CDR2 YFSETQ. Trimming took 6 bases from V and 2 from J; bases not matched to a gene: 10. This CDR3 region has 15 residues. The CDR3 sequence: CASKIGTAANYGYTF. CDR3 nucleotide sequence: TGCGCCAGCAAAATCGGGACAGCGGCAAACTATGGCTACACCTTC.

The V and J genes are TRBV28 and TRBJ1-4; the D gene is possibly TRBD1 (6 bases). Germline values: CDR1 MDHEN, CDR2 SYDVKM. The CDR3 has 14 residues. The V and J ends lost 7 bases and 8 bases respectively, with 17 bases between them. CDR3 loop: CASIDWGQGEKLFF. CDR3 nucleotides: TGTGCCAGCATCGACTGGGGGCAGGGGGAAAAACTGTTTTTT.

This clonotype has a handful of counts. The J gene is TRBJ2-5, the V gene TRBV7-9; D is possibly TRBD2 (6 bases). The tail of the sequence fits TRBJ2-1 better, so the J call may be wrong. The CDR3 loop spans 12 amino acids. Per germline, CDR1 SEHNR and CDR2 FQNEAQ (reference sequence). CDR3 protein: CASSPLGDSQFF. The CDR3 DNA sequence: TGTGCCAGCAGCCCCTTGGGGGACTCCCAGTTCTTC.

V usage is TRBV29-1 and J usage is TRBJ1-2; D not certain. Germline CDR1 is SQVTM and CDR2 is ANQGSEA. The CDR3 spans 15 residues. V gave up 5 bases and J gave up 6 bases, with 22 bases separating them. For the CDR3, the DNA is TGCAGCGTTACAAATTGGGGAGAGAGCAGGCATGGCTACACCTTC. The encoded protein is CSVTNWGESRHGYTF.

In nucleotides, the CDR3 is TGCAGTGCTAGGCTTGTGGCAGGGGACTATGGCTACACCTTC. Its translation is CSARLVAGDYGYTF. The gene calls are TRBV20-1 and TRBJ1-2; tentatively, D is TRBD1 (6 bases). Germline V CDR1 and CDR2: DFQATT, SNEGSKA (reference sequence). V lost 3 bases to trimming and J lost 3 bases, with 14 bases between them. The CDR3 has 14 residues.

This clonotype was seen a handful of times. This chain joins TRBV20-1 and TRBJ2-5; 7 bases are a match to TRBD1. The CDR3 contains 15 residues. CDR1 is DFQATT, CDR2 SNEGSKA, per germline (reference sequence). The J segment lost 5 bases and the V segment lost 3 bases, leaving 12 bases of the junction unmatched. CDR3 region: CSASLGAGGYETQYF. The CDR3 nucleotides are TGCAGTGCTAGCTTGGGTGCAGGGGGTTACGAGACCCAGTACTTC.

This clonotype was found a few times. This chain uses TRBV12-5 with TRBJ1-4, with 7 bases lining up with TRBD1. The length of the CDR3 is 14 residues. Germline trimming cut 2 bases from V and 6 bases from J; bases unmatched to any gene: 3. Per germline, CDR1 LGHNT and CDR2 FRNRAP. CDR3 coding DNA: TGTGCTAGTGGTTTGTCTACAGGGGATGAAAAACTGTTTTTT. This gives the protein CASGLSTGDEKLFF.

This clonotype was seen more than once but under ten times. The V and J genes are TRBV5-6 and TRBJ1-2; possibly TRBD1 for D (6 bases). V lost 5 bases and J 4 bases, leaving 15 bases between the germline ends. From germline, CDR1 is SGHDT and CDR2 YYEEEE. This CDR3 spans 14 amino acids. The CDR3 reads CASRNRVGLYGYTF. As DNA, the CDR3 is TGTGCCAGCAGAAACAGGGTGGGACTCTATGGCTACACCTTC.

Only a few counts were recorded for this clonotype. The chain recombines TRBV5-1 with TRBJ2-7; tentatively, D is TRBD1 (5 bases). Germline values: CDR1 SGHRS, CDR2 YFSETQ. CDR3 size: 15 residues. Trimming cost V 0 bases and J 3 bases, with 13 bases left between them. DNA for the CDR3: TGCGCCAGCAGCTTGGAAGGGGTGGGGAACTACGAGCAGTACTTC. Translating gives CASSLEGVGNYEQYF.

This chain uses TRBV7-9 with TRBJ1-2; maybe TRBD1 (5 bases). Germline lookup yields CDR1 SEHNR and CDR2 FQNEAQ (reference sequence). The CDR3 contains 14 residues. V lost 1 base, J lost 4 bases, and 10 bases lay in between. CDR3: CASSLVPGPYGYTF. The CDR3 DNA is TGTGCCAGCAGCTTAGTTCCGGGACCCTATGGCTACACCTTC.

Only a few counts were recorded for this clonotype. The CDR3 DNA follows: TGTGCCAGCAGCAATGCGGATTCGTACTCCTACGAGCAGTACTTC. Its protein is CASSNADSYSYEQYF. The chain joins TRBV21-1 to TRBJ2-7. TRBV21-1 is described as a pseudogene. CDR3 length: 15 amino acids.

This chain joins TRBV5-6 and TRBJ2-5; no clear D gene. The length of the CDR3 is 13 residues. Germline assignment: CDR1 SGHDT and CDR2 YYEEEE. With 0 bases removed from V and 5 bases from J, the gap between germline ends came to 8 bases. The CDR3 spells CASSLVGWETQYF. Here the CDR3 DNA reads TGTGCCAGCAGCTTGGTAGGGTGGGAGACCCAGTACTTC.

A remark on this clonotype: One end of the junction fails to match germline, which may point to a read error. This chain uses TRBV7-6 with TRBJ2-1, with 13 nucleotides matching TRBD2. In germline, CDR1 is SGHVS, CDR2 FNYEAQ. CDR3 length equals 13 residues. The CDR3 reads CASSEGLAGTSVF. The CDR3 nucleotides are TGTGCCAGCAGCGAGGGACTAGCGGGGACCTCGGTCTTC.

The chain has TRBV9 and TRBJ2-3; D might be TRBD1 (8 bases). Trimming pared 2 bases from V and 5 bases from J, leaving 21 bases between. The CDR3 is 17 residues long. Germline-derived CDR1 and CDR2 are SGDLS and YYNGEE. CDR3 coding DNA: TGTGCCAGCAGCGTGGGGGGGGGACAGGCGGTTGGAGATACGCAGTATTTT. Encoded protein: CASSVGGGQAVGDTQYF.

In the case of this clonotype: The germline gene is not matched at one end of the junction; a read error may be the cause. J is TRBJ1-6 and V is TRBV12-3 or TRBV12-4; no definite D call. CDR3 length equals 13 residues. The CDR3 sequence: CASSLEEYSPLHF. As DNA, the CDR3 is TGTGCCAGCAGTTTAGAGGAGTATTCGCCCCTCCACTTT.

This clonotype was detected a few times. The rearrangement uses TRBV4-3 and TRBJ2-5; 7 nucleotides align to TRBD2. Near its end, the DNA agrees better with TRBJ2-7, so the J call may be wrong. Germline CDR1 is LGHNA and CDR2 is YSLEER. The CDR3 extends over 15 amino acids. The CDR3 sequence is CASSQAGGKHYEQYF. In nucleotides, the CDR3 is TGCGCCAGCAGCCAAGCGGGGGGAAAGCACTACGAGCAGTACTTC.

The rearrangement links TRBV4-3 to TRBJ1-4; D unresolved. The V gene lost 4 bases and the J gene lost 8 bases, with 14 bases spanning the gap. CDR1 is LGHNA, CDR2 YSLEER, per germline. The CDR3 length is 14 residues. CDR3: CASSPFSVDEKLFF. CDR3 coding DNA: TGCGCCAGCAGCCCCTTCTCCGTGGACGAAAAACTGTTTTTT.

This clonotype was found a few times. The chain links TRBV9 to TRBJ2-2, with a weak D call TRBD2 (6 bases). This CDR3 is 15 amino acids long. V dropped 4 bases and J dropped 3 bases, with 13 bases sitting between them. Germline CDR1 SGDLS, CDR2 YYNGEE. CDR3 amino acids: CASSSGVGDTGELFF. CDR3 nucleotide sequence: TGTGCCAGCAGCTCGGGGGTAGGGGACACCGGGGAGCTGTTTTTT.

The CDR3 is CASRGTSSYNEQFF. For the CDR3, the DNA is TGTGCCAGCAGGGGGACTAGCAGTTACAATGAGCAGTTCTTC. The chain carries TRBV28 and TRBJ2-1, with TRBD2 matching 9 bases. With V trimmed by 6 bases and J by 4 bases, 4 bases remained unmatched. Germline V CDR1 and CDR2: MDHEN, SYDVKM. This CDR3 spans 14 amino acids.

This clonotype has a handful of counts. The rearrangement joins TRBV7-2 to TRBJ2-5, with D possibly being TRBD2 (6 bases). The V and J ends lost 5 bases and 1 base respectively, with 14 bases between them. This CDR3 is built from 15 residues. The V gene's germline CDR1 is SGHTA and CDR2 FQGNSA. CDR3 in DNA: TGTGCCAGCAGCCCCCTTTTGGGACTCCAAGAGACCCAGTACTTC. Translating it yields CASSPLLGLQETQYF.

V is TRBV20-1 and J is TRBJ1-5; tentative D call: TRBD1 (5 bases). The CDR3 is 14 amino acids. V lost 3 bases to trimming and J lost 3 bases, with 12 bases between them. The germline CDR1 and CDR2 sequences are DFQATT and SNEGSKA (reference sequence). The CDR3 DNA sequence: TGCAGTGCTAGTGTCGGGGCCTTCAATCAGCCCCAGCATTTT. The encoded protein is CSASVGAFNQPQHF.

This clonotype occurred a few times. The chain uses TRBV7-2 and TRBJ2-4, with D maybe TRBD1 (7 bases). CDR1 SGHTA and CDR2 FQGNSA come from the germline V gene. The V end lost 1 base, the J end lost 6 bases, and 13 bases lay between the germline ends. The CDR3 loop spans 15 amino acids. The CDR3 region has the DNA TGTGCCAGCAGCTTAGATTCGGGGGACAGAAACATTCAGTACTTC. Its translation: CASSLDSGDRNIQYF.